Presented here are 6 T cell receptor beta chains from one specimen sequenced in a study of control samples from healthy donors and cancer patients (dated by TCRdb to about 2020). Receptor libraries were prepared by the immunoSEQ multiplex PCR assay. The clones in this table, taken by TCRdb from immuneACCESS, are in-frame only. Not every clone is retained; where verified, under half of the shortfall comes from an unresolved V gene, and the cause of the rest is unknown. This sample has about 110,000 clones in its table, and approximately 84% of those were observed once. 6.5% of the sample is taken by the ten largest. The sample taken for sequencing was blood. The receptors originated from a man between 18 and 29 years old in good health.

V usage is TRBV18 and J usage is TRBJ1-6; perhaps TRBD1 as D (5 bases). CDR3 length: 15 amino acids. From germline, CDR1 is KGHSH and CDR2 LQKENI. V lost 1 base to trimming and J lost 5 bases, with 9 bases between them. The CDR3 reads CASSPLQGDNSPLHF. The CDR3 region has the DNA TGTGCCAGCTCACCACTTCAGGGTGATAATTCACCCCTCCACTTT. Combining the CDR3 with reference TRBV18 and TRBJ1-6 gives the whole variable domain NAGVMQNPRHLVRRRGQEARLRCSPMKGHSHVYWYRQLPEEGLKFMVYLQKENIIDESGMPKERFSAEFPKEGPSILRIQQVVRGDSAAYFCASSPLQGDNSPLHFGNGTRLTVT.

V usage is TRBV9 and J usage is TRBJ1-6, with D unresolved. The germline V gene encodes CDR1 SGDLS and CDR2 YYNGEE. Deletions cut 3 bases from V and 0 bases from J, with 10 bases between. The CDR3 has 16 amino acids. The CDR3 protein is CASSARSSSYNSPLHF. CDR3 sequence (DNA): TGTGCCAGCAGCGCGAGAAGTAGCTCCTATAATTCACCCCTCCACTTT.

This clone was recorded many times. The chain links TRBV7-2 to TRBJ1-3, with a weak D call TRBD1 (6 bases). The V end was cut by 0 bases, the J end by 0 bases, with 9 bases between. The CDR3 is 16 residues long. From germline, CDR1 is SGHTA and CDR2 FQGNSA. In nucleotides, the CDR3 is TGTGCCAGCAGCTTAGCGACAGGCCTCTCTGGAAACACCATATATTTT. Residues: CASSLATGLSGNTIYF. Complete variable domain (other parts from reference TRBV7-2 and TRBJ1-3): GAGVSQSPSNKVTEKGKDVELRCDPISGHTALYWYRQSLGQGLEFLIYFQGNSAPDKSGLPSDRFSAERTGGSVSTLTIQRTQQEDSAVYLCASSLATGLSGNTIYFGEGSWLTVV.

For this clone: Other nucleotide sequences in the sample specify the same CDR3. The chain's CDR3 is CASSQGPTNTEAFF. CDR3 sequence (DNA): TGCGCCAGCAGCCAAGGACCAACGAACACTGAAGCTTTCTTT. V is TRBV4-1 and J is TRBJ1-1; no clear D. Looked up from germline, CDR1 is MGHRA and CDR2 is YSYEKL. The CDR3 spans 14 residues. V was shortened by 1 base and J by 1 base, with 7 bases between the two germline ends.

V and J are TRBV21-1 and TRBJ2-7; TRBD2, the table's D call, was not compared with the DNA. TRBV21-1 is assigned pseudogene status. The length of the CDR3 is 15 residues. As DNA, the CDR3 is TGTGCCAGCAGCAGCCGAGGACTGAACTCCTACGAGCAGTACGTC. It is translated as CASSSRGLNSYEQYV.

The CDR3 protein is CASSPQPKDRVPEAFF. CDR3 DNA sequence: TGTGCCAGCAGCCCCCAACCGAAGGACAGGGTCCCTGAAGCTTTCTTT. This sequence joins TRBV11-1 and TRBJ1-1, with 8 bases lining up with TRBD1. Germline CDR1 reads SGHAT; CDR2 reads FQDESV (reference sequence). J was trimmed by 6 bases and V by 5 bases; bases with no gene match: 14. This CDR3 has 16 residues.